This TCR beta chain was sequenced for a study of graft-versus-host responses after intestinal transplantation. Study conclusions and caveats: Across patients carrying graft-donor T cell macrochimerism, allografts held high graft-versus-host to host-versus-graft clonal ratios.

Regarding this clone: Its antigen is as yet unknown.

Profiling relied on immunoSEQ multiplex PCR, and the TCRdb table lists in-frame clones only, not all of them. This table has around 130,000 clones, 90% to 95% appearing once. The clonotype was recovered from a human donor who received an intestinal transplant. The sequencing here drew on unstimulated CD4+ T cells sorted from spleen or lymph node cells, taken before intestinal transplant.

The CDR3 bases are TGTGCCAGCAGATGGGACAGGGGGCATGAAAAACTGTTTTTT. Translating it yields CASRWDRGHEKLFF. This chain links TRBV6-5 with TRBJ1-4; 12 nucleotides match TRBD1. V gave up 6 bases and J gave up 6 bases; unmatched junction bases: 2. The CDR3 totals 14 residues. Per the germline V gene, CDR1 is MNHEY and CDR2 is SVGAGI.